The rows below give T cell receptor beta chains drawn from one sample of a study of T cells in lung cancer brain metastases. The table came from immunoSEQ multiplex PCR; TCRdb's copy has only in-frame clones and leaves some out. The sample carries approximately 6,700 clones, 75% to 90% recorded once. The sequencing sample was made of tumor tissue from the primary lung tumor. The receptors originated from a man aged 50-59 years with non-small cell lung cancer. CDR3s include the opening cysteine and the closing phenylalanine or tryptophan. A D gene is named only where the DNA matches it firmly. The listing skips clone size in some rows; elsewhere it reads once, few, many or a size class.

clone_size: NA; v_call: TRBV2; j_call: TRBJ2-7; d_call: TRBD2; cdr3_nt: TGTGCCATTCCTTCAGAGCGGGGGCCGACCTACGAGCAGTACTTC; cdr3_aa: CAIPSERGPTYEQYF
clone_size: NA; v_call: TRBV7-9; j_call: TRBJ2-7; d_call: TRBD1; cdr3_nt: TGTGCCAGCAGCTTTACAGGGGGCTCCTACGAGCAGTACTTC; cdr3_aa: CASSFTGGSYEQYF
clone_size: NA; v_call: TRBV7-2; j_call: TRBJ1-2; d_call: NA; cdr3_nt: TGTGCCAGCAGCTCCGACCGGTTTGGCTACACTTTC; cdr3_aa: CASSSDRFGYTF
clone_size: NA; v_call: TRBV6-6; j_call: TRBJ1-4; d_call: NA; cdr3_nt: TGTGCCAGCAGTCGACAGCCTTCAACTAATGAAAAACTGTTTTTT; cdr3_aa: CASSRQPSTNEKLFF
clone_size: once; v_call: TRBV19; j_call: TRBJ2-1; d_call: TRBD2; cdr3_nt: TGTGCCAGTAGATCCAATGGGGCGGGGGGCCATGAGCAGTTCTTC; cdr3_aa: CASRSNGAGGHEQFF
clone_size: NA; v_call: TRBV5-1; j_call: TRBJ1-1; d_call: TRBD1; cdr3_nt: TGCGCCAGCAGCGTTTACAGGGGTACTGAAGCTTTCTTT; cdr3_aa: CASSVYRGTEAFF
clone_size: NA; v_call: TRBV7-2; j_call: TRBJ1-5; d_call: TRBD1; cdr3_nt: TGTGCCAGCACGCCCGGGACAGGGCCTCAGCCCCAGCATTTT; cdr3_aa: CASTPGTGPQPQHF
clone_size: NA; v_call: TRBV7-6; j_call: TRBJ2-7; d_call: NA; cdr3_nt: TGTGCCAGCAGCTTGACCAGCAGGTCCCACGAGCAGTACTTC; cdr3_aa: CASSLTSRSHEQYF
clone_size: NA; v_call: TRBV4-2; j_call: TRBJ1-2; d_call: NA; cdr3_nt: TGTGCCAGCAGCCAAGAGGGAGGGGACTATGGCTACACCTTC; cdr3_aa: CASSQEGGDYGYTF
clone_size: NA; v_call: TRBV7-9; j_call: TRBJ2-5; d_call: NA; cdr3_nt: TGTGCCAGCAGCCCCCCCGGGACTGTAGAGACCCAGTACTTC; cdr3_aa: CASSPPGTVETQYF
clone_size: NA; v_call: TRBV5-1; j_call: TRBJ2-1; d_call: NA; cdr3_nt: TGCGCCAGCAGCTTGGACAGTGAGGGGAATGAACAGTTCTTC; cdr3_aa: CASSLDSEGNEQFF
clone_size: few; v_call: TRBV14; j_call: TRBJ1-1; d_call: NA; cdr3_nt: TGTGCCAGCAGCCGGGCCCTGAACACTGAAGCTTTCTTT; cdr3_aa: CASSRALNTEAFF
clone_size: NA; v_call: TRBV19; j_call: TRBJ1-2; d_call: NA; cdr3_nt: TGTGCCAGTAGTATCGTGGACTATGGCTACACCTTC; cdr3_aa: CASSIVDYGYTF
clone_size: NA; v_call: TRBV4-1; j_call: TRBJ1-1; d_call: TRBD1; cdr3_nt: TGCGCCAGCAGCCAAAGAACGGACAGGGTTCACACTGAAGCTTTCTTT; cdr3_aa: CASSQRTDRVHTEAFF
clone_size: NA; v_call: TRBV7-9; j_call: TRBJ1-2; d_call: NA; cdr3_nt: TGTGCCAGCAGCTTAGGACAGGCAACTAACTATGGCTACACCTTC; cdr3_aa: CASSLGQATNYGYTF
clone_size: NA; v_call: TRBV7-3; j_call: TRBJ2-3; d_call: NA; cdr3_nt: TGTGCCAGCGGGGAATCGACAGATACGCAGTATTTT; cdr3_aa: CASGESTDTQYF
clone_size: NA; v_call: TRBV5-1; j_call: TRBJ1-6; d_call: NA; cdr3_nt: TGCGCCAGCAGCTCGGAACAGGGAGGCTCTGGTTCACCCCTCCACTTT; cdr3_aa: CASSSEQGGSGSPLHF
clone_size: NA; v_call: TRBV10-2; j_call: TRBJ2-3; d_call: TRBD2; cdr3_nt: TGCGCCAGCGGGGGACTAGTAGTTGCAGATACGCAGTATTTT; cdr3_aa: CASGGLVVADTQYF
clone_size: NA; v_call: TRBV6-6; j_call: TRBJ1-1; d_call: NA; cdr3_nt: TGTGCCAGCAGGAAACGGGACAACACTGAAGCTTTCTTT; cdr3_aa: CASRKRDNTEAFF
clone_size: once; v_call: TRBV9; j_call: TRBJ1-3; d_call: TRBD1; cdr3_nt: TGTGCCAGCAGTTTTAATACAGGGGGCTTTGGAAACACCATATATTTT; cdr3_aa: CASSFNTGGFGNTIYF
clone_size: NA; v_call: TRBV6-5; j_call: TRBJ1-1; d_call: NA; cdr3_nt: TGTGCCAGCAGACGTCGGACTGAAGCTTTCTTT; cdr3_aa: CASRRRTEAFF
clone_size: NA; v_call: TRBV30; j_call: TRBJ1-1; d_call: NA; cdr3_nt: TGTGCCTGGTATGGGGCGGTAGCTTTCTTT; cdr3_aa: CAWYGAVAFF
clone_size: once; v_call: TRBV18; j_call: TRBJ1-1; d_call: TRBD1; cdr3_nt: TGTGCCAGCTCACCGGGACAGGGGACTGAAGCTTTCTTT; cdr3_aa: CASSPGQGTEAFF
clone_size: NA; v_call: TRBV27; j_call: TRBJ2-1; d_call: NA; cdr3_nt: TGTGCCAGCAGGAAATTACTCTACAATGAGCAGTTCTTC; cdr3_aa: CASRKLLYNEQFF
clone_size: NA; v_call: TRBV18; j_call: TRBJ1-1; d_call: TRBD1; cdr3_nt: TGTGCCAGCTCACCCTGGACAGGGGAAGGGAACACTGAAGCTTTCTTT; cdr3_aa: CASSPWTGEGNTEAFF
clone_size: NA; v_call: TRBV27; j_call: TRBJ1-5; d_call: NA; cdr3_nt: TGTGCCAGCAGTTCCGGGCCGTCGGGCAATCAGCCCCAGCATTTT; cdr3_aa: CASSSGPSGNQPQHF
clone_size: NA; v_call: TRBV5-1; j_call: TRBJ1-1; d_call: TRBD1; cdr3_nt: TGCGCCAGCAGCAGGGGACAGGGGATAACTGAAGTTTTCTTT; cdr3_aa: CASSRGQGITEVFF
clone_size: NA; v_call: TRBV27; j_call: TRBJ1-5; d_call: NA; cdr3_nt: TGTGCCAGCAACACAGTTGGGACGGATCAGCCCCAGCATTTT; cdr3_aa: CASNTVGTDQPQHF
clone_size: NA; v_call: TRBV18; j_call: TRBJ1-1; d_call: NA; cdr3_nt: TGTGCCAGCTCACCAAGGTCCCCAGCAAACACTGAAGCTTTCTTT; cdr3_aa: CASSPRSPANTEAFF
clone_size: NA; v_call: TRBV4-3; j_call: TRBJ1-1; d_call: NA; cdr3_nt: TGCGCCAGCAGCCCTGCGACCACCCGGCCATTTGAAGCTTTCTTT; cdr3_aa: CASSPATTRPFEAFF
clone_size: NA; v_call: TRBV25-1; j_call: TRBJ2-2; d_call: TRBD1; cdr3_nt: TGTGCCAGCAAGGAGATTACAGGGGGCGACACCGGGGAGCTGTTTTTT; cdr3_aa: CASKEITGGDTGELFF
clone_size: NA; v_call: TRBV7-6; j_call: TRBJ2-1; d_call: TRBD1; cdr3_nt: TGTGCCAGCAGCGGAGGGACAGGGGGAAATGAGCAGTTCTTC; cdr3_aa: CASSGGTGGNEQFF
clone_size: NA; v_call: TRBV6-1; j_call: TRBJ1-2; d_call: NA; cdr3_nt: TGTGCCAGCAGGTGGCGGCAGGGAGATGGCTACACCTTC; cdr3_aa: CASRWRQGDGYTF
clone_size: NA; v_call: TRBV14; j_call: TRBJ1-1; d_call: NA; cdr3_nt: TGTGCCAGCAGCCAAGATATCCGGGAGGGGTTGGGCACTGAAGCTTTCTTT; cdr3_aa: CASSQDIREGLGTEAFF
clone_size: NA; v_call: TRBV18; j_call: TRBJ1-2; d_call: TRBD1; cdr3_nt: TGTGCCAGCTCACCTTTGGTACTCCCGGGACAGACTAACTATGGCTACACCTTC; cdr3_aa: CASSPLVLPGQTNYGYTF
clone_size: few; v_call: TRBV12-5; j_call: TRBJ2-3; d_call: TRBD1; cdr3_nt: TGTGCTAGTGGTACCACAGGGGATAGCACAGATACGCAGTATTTT; cdr3_aa: CASGTTGDSTDTQYF
clone_size: NA; v_call: TRBV7-9; j_call: TRBJ1-1; d_call: NA; cdr3_nt: TGTGCCAGCAGCACAAGTGGACAGAGAAAAGCTTTCTTT; cdr3_aa: CASSTSGQRKAFF
clone_size: NA; v_call: TRBV19; j_call: TRBJ2-1; d_call: TRBD1; cdr3_nt: TGTGCCAGTAGTACCAGACAGGGTGAGCAGTTCTTC; cdr3_aa: CASSTRQGEQFF
clone_size: NA; v_call: TRBV7-2; j_call: TRBJ1-2; d_call: TRBD1; cdr3_nt: TGTGCCAGCAGCGCGGGGACAGGGGACGGCTACACCTTC; cdr3_aa: CASSAGTGDGYTF
clone_size: NA; v_call: TRBV7-2; j_call: TRBJ1-2; d_call: NA; cdr3_nt: TGTGCCAGCAGCCCCTCTATCGGGGGCGGCGACTATGGCTACACCTTC; cdr3_aa: CASSPSIGGGDYGYTF
clone_size: NA; v_call: TRBV7-2; j_call: TRBJ2-1; d_call: TRBD2; cdr3_nt: TGTGCCAGCAGCGAGACTAGCGGATCGTACAATGAGCAGTTCTTC; cdr3_aa: CASSETSGSYNEQFF
clone_size: NA; v_call: TRBV19; j_call: TRBJ1-5; d_call: TRBD1; cdr3_nt: TGTGCCAGTAGTCCTCCGGGACAGGGAAGCAATCAGCCCCAGCATTTT; cdr3_aa: CASSPPGQGSNQPQHF
clone_size: NA; v_call: TRBV18; j_call: TRBJ1-1; d_call: NA; cdr3_nt: TGTGCCAGCTCACCCATGGGGACAAACACTGAAGCTTTCTTT; cdr3_aa: CASSPMGTNTEAFF
clone_size: NA; v_call: TRBV5-4; j_call: TRBJ1-1; d_call: NA; cdr3_nt: TGTGCCAGCAGCTTCGGGAACACTGAAGCTTTCTTT; cdr3_aa: CASSFGNTEAFF
clone_size: NA; v_call: TRBV6-5; j_call: TRBJ2-1; d_call: TRBD1; cdr3_nt: TGTGCCAGCACCCCTGGGACAGGGGGATACAATGAGCAGTTCTTC; cdr3_aa: CASTPGTGGYNEQFF
clone_size: NA; v_call: TRBV9; j_call: TRBJ2-1; d_call: TRBD2; cdr3_nt: TGTGCCAGCAGCTTGACTAGCGGGGTTAACAATGAGCAGTTCTTC; cdr3_aa: CASSLTSGVNNEQFF
clone_size: once; v_call: TRBV5-1; j_call: TRBJ2-5; d_call: NA; cdr3_nt: TGCGCCAGCAGCTTGCAACAGTTCCAAGAGACCCAGTACTTC; cdr3_aa: CASSLQQFQETQYF
clone_size: NA; v_call: TRBV30; j_call: TRBJ1-6; d_call: NA; cdr3_nt: TGTGCCTGGAGTGCCCTTAGCTCCTATAATTCACCCCTCCACTTT; cdr3_aa: CAWSALSSYNSPLHF
clone_size: NA; v_call: TRBV18; j_call: TRBJ2-4; d_call: NA; cdr3_nt: TGTGCCAGCTCACCCCCAGCTGACGGCGGGAAAGGCATTCAGTACTTC; cdr3_aa: CASSPPADGGKGIQYF
clone_size: once; v_call: TRBV6-6; j_call: TRBJ1-5; d_call: NA; cdr3_nt: TGTGCCAGCGAAAAAGGGTATAGCAATCAGCCCCAGCATTTT; cdr3_aa: CASEKGYSNQPQHF
clone_size: few; v_call: TRBV2; j_call: TRBJ1-5; d_call: NA; cdr3_nt: TGTGCCAGCAGTGAAAGGGAGGGCAATCAGCCCCAGCATTTT; cdr3_aa: CASSEREGNQPQHF
clone_size: NA; v_call: TRBV7-9; j_call: TRBJ2-7; d_call: NA; cdr3_nt: TGTGCCAGCAGCCCAGAAGTAAACCGGCAGGGGTCCCCCTACGAGCAGTACTTC; cdr3_aa: CASSPEVNRQGSPYEQYF
clone_size: NA; v_call: TRBV7-9; j_call: TRBJ1-1; d_call: NA; cdr3_nt: TGTGCCAGCAGCTTAGCGTCTCTAAACACTGAAGCTTTCTTT; cdr3_aa: CASSLASLNTEAFF
clone_size: NA; v_call: TRBV6-1; j_call: TRBJ1-2; d_call: NA; cdr3_nt: TGTGCCAGCAGCCACCGTGGCTACACCTTC; cdr3_aa: CASSHRGYTF